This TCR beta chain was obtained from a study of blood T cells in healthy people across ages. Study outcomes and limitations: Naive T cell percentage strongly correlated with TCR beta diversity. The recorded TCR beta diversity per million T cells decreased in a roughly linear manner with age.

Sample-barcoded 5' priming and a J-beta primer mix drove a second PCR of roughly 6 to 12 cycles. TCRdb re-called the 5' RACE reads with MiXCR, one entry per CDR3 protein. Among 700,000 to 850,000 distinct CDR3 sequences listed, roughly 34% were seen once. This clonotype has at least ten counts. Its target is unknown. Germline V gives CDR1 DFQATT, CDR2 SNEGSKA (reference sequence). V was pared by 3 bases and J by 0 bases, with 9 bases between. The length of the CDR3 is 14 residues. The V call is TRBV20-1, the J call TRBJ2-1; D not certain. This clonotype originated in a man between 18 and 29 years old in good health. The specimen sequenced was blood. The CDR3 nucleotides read TGCAGTGCTAGGACGGCCCCCTCCTACAATGAGCAGTTCTTC. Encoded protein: CSARTAPSYNEQFF.